What follows are 16 T cell receptor beta chains derived from one specimen sequenced in a study of CD8+CD57+ T cells in acquired aplastic anemia. The template for TCR beta VDJ and CDR3 sequence profiling was genomic DNA. One entry per CDR3 protein, called by TCRdb with MiXCR from the reads. The profile shows some 210,000 distinct CDR3 sequences, around 60% of them singletons. The sample consisted of sorted CD4+, CD8+, or CD8+CD57+ T cells (not recorded which) from PBMCs. Receptor source: a human donor in good health.

The rearrangement uses TRBV7-9 and TRBJ2-7; no reliable D call. The CDR3 length is 15 residues. Germline V CDR1 and CDR2: SEHNR, FQNEAQ (reference sequence). With 5 bases removed from V and 0 bases from J, the gap between germline ends came to 14 bases. The CDR3, as DNA: TGTGCCAGCAGCCTCAGGTGGAGCGACTCCTACGAGCAGTACTTC. Protein: CASSLRWSDSYEQYF.

The chain couples TRBV9 to TRBJ2-7; D perhaps matches TRBD2 (6 bases). There are 15 residues in the CDR3. The V end lost 5 bases, the J end lost 0 bases, and 15 bases lay between the germline ends. Germline V gene sequence: CDR1 SGDLS, CDR2 YYNGEE. The CDR3 DNA reads as TGTGCCAGCAGTGCATCCCAGACTAGCTCCTACGAGCAGTACTTC. Residues: CASSASQTSSYEQYF.

The chain couples TRBV9 to TRBJ1-1; 8 bases are a match to TRBD1. CDR1 is SGDLS, CDR2 YYNGEE, per germline. V was clipped by 2 bases and J by 0 bases; unmatched bases: 6. The CDR3 totals 16 residues. The CDR3 DNA is TGTGCCAGCAGCGTTTCTCCGGGACAGGTGAACACTGAAGCTTTCTTT. Its protein is CASSVSPGQVNTEAFF.

In this sample, this clonotype turned up a few times. This chain links TRBV27 with TRBJ2-7; no clear D gene. The CDR3 is 16 residues long. Trimming pared 6 bases from V and 3 bases from J, leaving 21 bases between. From germline, CDR1 is MNHEY and CDR2 SMNVEV (reference sequence). Here the CDR3 reads CASSSRRAATNYEQYF. The CDR3 DNA sequence: TGTGCCAGCAGCTCCCGCCGGGCCGCAACCAACTACGAGCAGTACTTC.

The chain has TRBV7-2 and TRBJ2-7; weak D call: TRBD2 (5 bases). The J call could be wrong; TRBJ2-1 is a better fit for the DNA end. From germline, CDR1 is SGHTA and CDR2 FQGNSA. CDR3 length: 15 amino acids. CDR3 DNA sequence: TGTGCCAGCAGCCTCAGACGGGGATCCTACAATGAGCAGTTCTTC. This sequence encodes CASSLRRGSYNEQFF.

Many counts were recorded for this clonotype. The chain combines TRBV10-1 with TRBJ2-1; 10 nucleotides line up with TRBD2. This CDR3 is 15 amino acids long. Germline values: CDR1 WNHNN, CDR2 SYGVQD (reference sequence). V gave up 3 bases and J gave up 7 bases; unmatched junction bases: 6. CDR3 region: CASSDLAGGYNEQFF. The CDR3 coding sequence is TGCGCCAGCAGTGATTTAGCGGGAGGTTATAATGAGCAGTTCTTC.

This clonotype was picked up many times. The J gene is TRBJ2-7, the V gene TRBV9; no definite D call. V was pared by 3 bases and J by 4 bases, with 8 bases between. The germline V gene has CDR1 SGDLS and CDR2 YYNGEE. The CDR3 covers 12 residues. Written as DNA, the CDR3 is TGTGCCAGCAGCGGCCTCGGGTACGAGCAGTACTTC. Its translation is CASSGLGYEQYF.

This clonotype occurred many times. The chain uses TRBV15 and TRBJ2-7, with D tentatively TRBD1 or TRBD2 (6 bases each). V lost 0 bases, J lost 4 bases, and 13 bases lay in between. From germline, CDR1 is LNHNV and CDR2 YYDKDF (reference sequence). The CDR3 has 15 residues. The CDR3 loop reads CATSRDRGGTYEQYF. In DNA form, the CDR3 reads TGTGCCACCAGCAGAGACAGGGGAGGAACATACGAGCAGTACTTC.

The V call is TRBV9, the J call TRBJ1-1; D is ambiguous. Trimming stripped 4 bases from V and 1 base from J, with 14 bases between. Germline V gene lookup returns CDR1 SGDLS and CDR2 YYNGEE. The CDR3 sequence is 15 residues long. Here the CDR3 DNA reads TGTGCCAGCAGCCTCCGCCAGGACCAGAACACTGAAGCTTTCTTT. Protein product: CASSLRQDQNTEAFF.

V usage is TRBV2 and J usage is TRBJ1-1; perhaps TRBD1 as D (6 bases). The CDR3 spans 13 residues. CDR1 and CDR2 (germline): SNHLY, FYNNEI. Trimming took 8 bases from V and 5 from J, leaving 15 bases between them. CDR3 residues: CASLERGRTEAFF. The CDR3, as DNA: TGTGCCAGCCTCGAGAGGGGGAGAACTGAAGCTTTCTTT.

This chain uses TRBV7-6 with TRBJ1-2, with D possibly being TRBD1 (6 bases). The V and J ends lost 5 bases and 4 bases respectively, with 20 bases between them. Germline-derived CDR1 and CDR2 are SGHVS and FNYEAQ. CDR3 length: 16 amino acids. For the CDR3, the DNA is TGTGCCAGCAGCCGTGGACAGCGGGGAGGTTTCTATGGCTACACCTTC. Protein product: CASSRGQRGGFYGYTF.

The V and J genes are TRBV15 and TRBJ2-1; TRBD2 aligns across 14 bases. Trimming removed 8 bases from V and 2 bases from J; junction bases left unmatched: 5. Per germline, CDR1 LNHNV and CDR2 YYDKDF (reference sequence). This CDR3 comprises 16 residues. This CDR3 reads CATGRGLAGAYNEQFF. Written as DNA, the CDR3 is TGTGCCACCGGGCGGGGACTAGCGGGGGCCTACAATGAGCAGTTCTTC.

As concerns this clonotype: Germline is not matched at one junction end, which may reflect a read error. This chain connects TRBV15 to TRBJ2-7; perhaps TRBD1 as D (6 bases). CDR3 length equals 15 residues. CDR1 and CDR2 (germline): LNHNV, YYDKDF (reference sequence). CDR3 sequence reads: CATSRDRGGGYERYF. Written as DNA, the CDR3 is TGTGCCACCAGCAGAGACAGGGGTGGGGGCTACGAGCGGTACTTC.

The rearrangement uses TRBV7-2 and TRBJ1-2, with 8 bases aligning to TRBD1. From germline, CDR1 is SGHTA and CDR2 FQGNSA. This CDR3 is 15 amino acids long. The trim removed 0 bases at V and 4 bases at J, leaving 4 bases unmatched. The CDR3 loop reads CASSLAGGQVYGYTF. CDR3 coding DNA: TGTGCCAGCAGCTTAGCGGGGGGACAGGTCTATGGCTACACCTTC. The full variable domain, in which reference TRBV7-2 and TRBJ1-2 provide the parts outside the CDR3, is GAGVSQSPSNKVTEKGKDVELRCDPISGHTALYWYRQSLGQGLEFLIYFQGNSAPDKSGLPSDRFSAERTGGSVSTLTIQRTQQEDSAVYLCASSLAGGQVYGYTFGSGTRLTVV.

This clonotype occurred many times. This chain links TRBV20-1 with TRBJ2-1, with a weak D call TRBD2 (6 bases). With 5 bases removed from V and 8 bases from J, the gap between germline ends came to 19 bases. The germline gives CDR1 DFQATT, CDR2 SNEGSKA (reference sequence). The CDR3 has 14 amino acids. The CDR3: CSAFLAPTNHEQFF. The CDR3 nucleotides are TGCAGTGCTTTCCTAGCGCCGACCAATCATGAGCAGTTCTTC.

The CDR3 DNA reads TGTGCCAGCAGCTACTTGGGGGCGGGGGGAGAGACCCAGTACTTC. Translating gives CASSYLGAGGETQYF. The chain recombines TRBV7-9 with TRBJ2-5, with 8 bases fitting TRBD2. Germline V gene data show CDR1 as SEHNR and CDR2 as FQNEAQ (reference sequence). The trim removed 4 bases at V and 4 bases at J, leaving 8 bases unmatched. CDR3 size: 15 residues. The variable domain in full, with the rest retrieved from reference TRBV7-9 and TRBJ2-5, is DTGVSQNPRHKITKRGQNVTFRCDPISEHNRLYWYRQTLGQGPEFLTYFQNEAQLEKSRLLSDRFSAERPKGSFSTLEIQRTEQGDSAMYLCASSYLGAGGETQYFGPGTRLLVL.